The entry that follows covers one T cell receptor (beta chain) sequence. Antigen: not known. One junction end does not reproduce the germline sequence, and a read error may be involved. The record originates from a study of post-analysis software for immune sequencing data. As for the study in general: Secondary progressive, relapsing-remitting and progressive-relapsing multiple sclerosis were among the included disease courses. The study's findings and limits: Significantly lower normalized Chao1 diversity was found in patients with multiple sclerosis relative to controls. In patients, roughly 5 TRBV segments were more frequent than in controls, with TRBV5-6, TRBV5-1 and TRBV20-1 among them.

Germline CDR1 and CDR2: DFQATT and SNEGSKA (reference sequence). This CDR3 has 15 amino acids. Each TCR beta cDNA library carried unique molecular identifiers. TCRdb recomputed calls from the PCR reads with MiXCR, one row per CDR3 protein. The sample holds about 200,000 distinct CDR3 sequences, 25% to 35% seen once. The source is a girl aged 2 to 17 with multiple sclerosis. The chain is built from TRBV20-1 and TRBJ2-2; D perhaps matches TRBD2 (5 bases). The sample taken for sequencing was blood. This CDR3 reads CSGKGGSLVTGERFF. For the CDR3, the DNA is TGCAGTGGAAAGGGTGGGAGCCTAGTGACCGGGGAGCGGTTTTTT.